One sample yielded the 27 T cell receptor beta chains listed below, sequenced in a study of regulatory T cells in long-lasting Graves disease. Both iRepertoire HTBI primers and Arm-PCR of CDR3 regions were used to build the TCR beta libraries. TCRdb ran MiXCR on the multiplex PCR reads and lists one entry per CDR3 protein. The data contain roughly 300,000 distinct CDR3 sequences, about 20% of them singletons. Specified time point: persistent/refractory GD, antithyroid drugs over 5 years with positive TRAb. Scientists built the TCR library using RNA that was extracted from PBMCs. Here the sequenced sample was peripheral blood mononuclear cells (PBMCs), taken when the disease was refractory, from a patient treated with antithyroid drugs. The receptors originated from a female donor with Graves disease.

This clonotype was counted ten times or more. V and J are TRBV7-2 and TRBJ1-2, with D unclear. The V gene lost 5 bases and the J gene lost 2 bases, with 12 bases spanning the gap. CDR3 length: 14 amino acids. Per the germline V gene, CDR1 is SGHTA and CDR2 is FQGNSA. The CDR3 spells CASSGQSSNYGYTF. The CDR3 DNA reads as TGTGCCAGCAGCGGGCAGTCGAGCAACTATGGCTACACCTTC.

This clonotype showed up many times. This sequence joins TRBV6-2 or TRBV6-3 and TRBJ1-5, with TRBD1 matching over 7 bases. CDR3 size: 14 residues. The trim removed 6 bases at V and 3 bases at J, leaving 5 bases unmatched. Germline V gene lookup returns CDR1 MNHEY and CDR2 SVGEGT. For the CDR3, the DNA is TGTGCCAGCAGGGTAACAGGGGTCAATCAGCCCCAGCATTTT. It encodes CASRVTGVNQPQHF.

The rearrangement uses TRBV3-1 and TRBJ1-4, with D perhaps TRBD1 (5 bases). CDR3 length equals 14 residues. Per germline, CDR1 LGHDT and CDR2 YNNKEL (reference sequence). Trimming left V 4 bases short and J 8 bases short, with 14 bases between. CDR3 protein: CASSRRDGGEKLFF. CDR3 bases: TGTGCCAGCAGCCGCCGGGACGGCGGGGAAAAACTGTTTTTT.

This clonotype was counted at least ten times. This chain links TRBV12-3 or TRBV12-4 with TRBJ1-1; D is undetermined. With 6 bases removed from V and 7 bases from J, the gap between germline ends came to 15 bases. There are 13 residues in the CDR3. In nucleotides, the CDR3 is TGTGCCAGCAGCCGTCGCAGGACCGATGAAGCTTTCTTT. It codes for CASSRRRTDEAFF.

The V and J genes are TRBV28 and TRBJ2-2, with D possibly being TRBD1 (5 bases). This CDR3 spans 15 amino acids. V lost 4 bases and J lost 3, with 12 bases in between. The germline gives CDR1 MDHEN, CDR2 SYDVKM. CDR3 amino acids: CASSWVLGDTGELFF. CDR3 nucleotide sequence: TGTGCCAGCAGTTGGGTGCTAGGGGACACCGGGGAGCTGTTTTTT.

At least ten counts were recorded for this clonotype. The chain couples TRBV7-6 to TRBJ2-7, with D possibly matching TRBD1 (6 bases). Germline assignment: CDR1 SGHVS and CDR2 FNYEAQ. The CDR3 sequence is 13 residues long. The V and J ends lost 5 bases and 4 bases respectively, with 12 bases between them. The CDR3 spells CASSQAQGYEQYF. Here the CDR3 DNA reads TGTGCCAGCAGCCAAGCACAGGGATACGAGCAGTACTTC.

This clonotype has only a few counts. V and J are TRBV11-1 and TRBJ2-2; D gene unclear. The CDR3 covers 14 residues. Germline CDR1 is SGHAT and CDR2 is FQDESV (reference sequence). The V gene lost 1 base and the J gene lost 4 bases, with 7 bases spanning the gap. The CDR3 region is CASSLEYSTGELFF. As DNA, the CDR3 is TGTGCCAGCAGCTTAGAGTATAGCACCGGGGAGCTGTTTTTT. The full variable domain, its missing parts supplied by reference TRBV11-1 and TRBJ2-2, is EAEVAQSPRYKITEKSQAVAFWCDPISGHATLYWYRQILGQGPELLVQFQDESVVDDSQLPKDRFSAERLKGVDSTLKIQPAELGDSAMYLCASSLEYSTGELFFGEGSRLTVL.

This chain connects TRBV3-1 to TRBJ2-7; TRBD1 is a possible D gene (6 bases). CDR3 length equals 15 residues. Germline V gene lookup returns CDR1 LGHDT and CDR2 YNNKEL (reference sequence). With 2 bases removed from V and 3 bases from J, the gap between germline ends came to 14 bases. The CDR3 here is CASSQTLRTDYEQYF. CDR3 bases: TGTGCCAGCAGCCAAACTTTACGGACAGACTACGAGCAGTACTTC.

This clonotype came up a few times. The V gene is TRBV3-2, the J gene TRBJ1-1. TRBV3-2 is flagged as a pseudogene. The CDR3 has 17 residues. This CDR3 reads CASSPHVAPNMNTEAFF. As DNA, the CDR3 is TGTGCCAGCAGCCCCCATGTCGCTCCTAATATGAACACTGAAGCTTTCTTT.

This clonotype has a handful of counts. The rearrangement links TRBV19 to TRBJ1-5; 9 bases match TRBD1. Germline V gene lookup returns CDR1 LNHDA and CDR2 SQIVND (reference sequence). The CDR3 totals 16 residues. V lost 8 bases to trimming and J lost 1 base; unmatched junction nucleotides: 9. The DNA of the CDR3 is TGTGCCAGTGCACCCGGGACAGGGTCGAGCAATCAGCCCCAGCATTTT. It encodes CASAPGTGSSNQPQHF.

This clonotype has ten or more counts. J is TRBJ1-2 and V is TRBV20-1; perhaps TRBD1 as D (5 bases). The CDR3 is made up of 12 amino acids. Germline CDR1 DFQATT, CDR2 SNEGSKA (reference sequence). V was clipped by 6 bases and J by 8 bases, with 16 bases between them. CDR3 amino acids: CSALHGGEGYTF. For the CDR3, the DNA is TGCAGTGCACTCCACGGGGGGGAGGGCTACACCTTC.

This clonotype turned up a few times. The chain carries TRBV4-1 and TRBJ1-5, with 7 bases matching TRBD1. This CDR3 comprises 14 residues. Looked up from germline, CDR1 is MGHRA and CDR2 is YSYEKL. With 8 bases clipped from V and 6 bases from J, the junction kept 10 bases outside the gene matches. CDR3 loop: CASGVQGLPQPQHF. The CDR3 DNA reads TGCGCCAGCGGAGTACAGGGGTTACCTCAGCCCCAGCATTTT.

In this sample, this clonotype turned up a few times. The chain employs TRBV6-2 or TRBV6-3 and TRBJ1-6; no clear D gene. The germline CDR1 and CDR2 sequences are MNHEY and SVGEGT. With 0 bases removed from V and 9 bases from J, the gap between germline ends came to 12 bases. The CDR3 consists of 15 residues. CDR3 in amino acids: CASSYSETSGSPLHF. DNA of the CDR3: TGTGCCAGCAGTTACTCTGAAACCTCCGGTTCACCCCTCCACTTT.

The table lists this clonotype with many counts. The CDR3 loop is CSVAGRLRYEQYF. Here the CDR3 DNA reads TGCAGCGTTGCTGGTCGACTACGCTACGAGCAGTACTTC. This chain joins TRBV29-1 and TRBJ2-7, with TRBD2 as a possible D gene (5 bases). Germline V gives CDR1 SQVTM, CDR2 ANQGSEA. V lost 4 bases and J lost 3, with 13 bases in between. The CDR3 is 13 amino acids.

Concerning this clonotype: A single base separates this from a much larger clone, so it may be a read error. The V call is TRBV28, the J call TRBJ1-4; TRBD1 matches at 8 bases. Losses at the gene ends were 6 bases for V and 8 bases for J; bases not matched to a gene: 11. This CDR3 is built from 15 residues. Germline V gene sequence: CDR1 MDHEN, CDR2 SYDVKM. The CDR3 coding sequence is TGTGCCAGCAGCTCGACAGGGGACAACGAGGAAAAACTGTTTTTT. Translating gives CASSSTGDNEEKLFF.

The gene calls are TRBV6-5 and TRBJ1-5; no clear D. The CDR3 contains 13 residues. With 4 bases removed from V and 5 bases from J, the gap between germline ends came to 9 bases. CDR1 MNHEY and CDR2 SVGAGI come from the germline V gene. The chain's CDR3 is CASSLGDDQPQHF. CDR3 coding DNA: TGTGCCAGCAGTTTGGGAGATGATCAGCCCCAGCATTTT.

This clonotype occurred many times. The rearrangement uses TRBV20-1 and TRBJ1-6, with a tentative D call TRBD1 (5 bases). The V gene's germline CDR1 is DFQATT and CDR2 SNEGSKA (reference sequence). The CDR3 has 15 residues. V was clipped by 0 bases and J by 8 bases, with 14 bases between them. CDR3: CSARDAGPDYSPLHF. The CDR3, as DNA: TGCAGTGCTAGAGACGCAGGGCCTGATTATTCACCCCTCCACTTT.

In its sample, this clonotype was seen many times. J is TRBJ1-1 and V is TRBV6-2 or TRBV6-3; D is unclear. Per the germline V gene, CDR1 is MNHEY and CDR2 is SVGEGT. Between the trimmed V and J ends, which lost 0 bases and 10 bases, there was a span of 15 bases. The CDR3 has 14 residues. The CDR3 DNA reads as TGTGCCAGCAGTTACTCGGACCGACGGGGTCTAGCTTTCTTT. Amino acids: CASSYSDRRGLAFF.

This clonotype appeared once. V usage is TRBV12-3 or TRBV12-4 and J usage is TRBJ1-1, with no clear D. The V end was cut by 7 bases, the J end by 4 bases, with 13 bases between. The CDR3 is made up of 13 amino acids. The CDR3 is CASTMRGFTEAFF. CDR3 coding DNA: TGTGCCAGCACAATGCGAGGTTTCACTGAAGCTTTCTTT.

The chain couples TRBV12-3 or TRBV12-4 to TRBJ2-3, with unresolved D. V lost 2 bases to trimming and J lost 2 bases, with 11 bases between them. The CDR3 covers 15 residues. As DNA, the CDR3 is TGTGCCAGCAGTTTACGGCGCACCTCCACAGATACGCAGTATTTT. Translated: CASSLRRTSTDTQYF.

This clonotype was counted a few times. The chain carries TRBV19 and TRBJ2-2, with 7 bases identical to TRBD2. Germline V gene sequence: CDR1 LNHDA, CDR2 SQIVND (reference sequence). This CDR3 has 15 residues. The J segment lost 2 bases and the V segment lost 3 bases, leaving 3 bases of the junction unmatched. CDR3 region: CASSMLAGNTGELFF. The CDR3 DNA reads TGTGCCAGTAGTATGTTAGCGGGCAACACCGGGGAGCTGTTTTTT.

This chain uses TRBV12-5 with TRBJ2-1, with D perhaps matching TRBD1 (5 bases). The V end was cut by 4 bases, the J end by 6 bases, with 13 bases between. Germline-derived CDR1 and CDR2 are LGHNT and FRNRAP. This CDR3 comprises 14 residues. The CDR3 sequence is CASGSDWGGNEQFF. DNA for the CDR3: TGTGCTAGTGGTTCCGACTGGGGCGGCAATGAGCAGTTCTTC.

This clonotype was observed many times. The chain links TRBV10-3 to TRBJ2-7, with D possibly being TRBD1 (6 bases). Trimming left V 3 bases short and J 6 bases short, with 15 bases between. Germline V gene sequence: CDR1 ENHRY, CDR2 SYGVKD. The CDR3 covers 14 residues. CDR3 nucleotides: TGTGCCATCAGTGATACGGGACACATTTCCGAGCAGTACTTC. As protein: CAISDTGHISEQYF.

This clonotype has a count of ten or more. The chain links TRBV5-1 to TRBJ1-6; maybe TRBD1 (6 bases). CDR3 length: 14 residues. Germline assignment: CDR1 SGHRS and CDR2 YFSETQ. The V and J ends lost 2 bases and 10 bases respectively, with 13 bases between them. CDR3 DNA sequence: TGCGCCAGCAGCTTTAACAGGGTGTCCTCACCCCTCCACTTT. This sequence encodes CASSFNRVSSPLHF.

This clonotype was counted at least ten times. The rearrangement uses TRBV12-3 or TRBV12-4 and TRBJ1-4; 8 nucleotides line up with TRBD1. This CDR3 has 14 amino acids. V lost 5 bases and J lost 7; bases outside the gene matches: 6. In DNA, the CDR3 is TGTGCCAGCAGTCCGCAGGGGGCACGTGAAAAACTGTTTTTT. Protein product: CASSPQGAREKLFF.

The chain has TRBV2 and TRBJ2-2; 14 bases fit TRBD2. The CDR3 spans 16 residues. V lost 3 bases and J lost 8; bases outside the gene matches: 5. Germline CDR1 and CDR2: SNHLY and FYNNEI. The CDR3 here is CASSEMGLAGVGELFF. CDR3 sequence (DNA): TGTGCCAGCAGTGAGATGGGACTAGCGGGAGTGGGGGAGCTGTTTTTT.

This rearrangement joins TRBV20-1 to TRBJ1-5; D remains ambiguous. This CDR3 has 13 residues. Germline CDR1 reads DFQATT; CDR2 reads SNEGSKA (reference sequence). The V end was cut by 3 bases, the J end by 0 bases, with 6 bases between. The CDR3 loop is CSASGHSNQPQHF. The DNA for the CDR3 is TGCAGTGCTAGTGGGCATAGCAATCAGCCCCAGCATTTT.